This TCR beta chain emerged from a study of T cells in tumors after PD-1 blockade. Study at large: Daily vismodegib 150 mg continued in a subset of anti-PD-1-treated patients.

The method was immunoSEQ multiplex PCR; TCRdb's version includes in-frame clones alone and lacks a portion of them. Of 60,000 to 70,000 clones listed, about 74% are singletons. The starting material was PBMCs, obtained after anti-PD-1 treatment. This TCR came from a human donor with basal cell carcinoma.

In nucleotides, the CDR3 is TGTGCCAGCAGCCCCTCCAGCGGCACCCTCACAGATACGCAGTATTTT. Protein: CASSPSSGTLTDTQYF. The rearrangement uses TRBV3-1 (or the pseudogene TRBV3-2) and TRBJ2-3; D possibly corresponds to TRBD2 (5 bases). The V gene's germline CDR1 is LGHDT and CDR2 YNNKEL (reference sequence). The V and J ends lost 4 bases and 2 bases respectively, with 16 bases between them. CDR3 size: 16 residues.